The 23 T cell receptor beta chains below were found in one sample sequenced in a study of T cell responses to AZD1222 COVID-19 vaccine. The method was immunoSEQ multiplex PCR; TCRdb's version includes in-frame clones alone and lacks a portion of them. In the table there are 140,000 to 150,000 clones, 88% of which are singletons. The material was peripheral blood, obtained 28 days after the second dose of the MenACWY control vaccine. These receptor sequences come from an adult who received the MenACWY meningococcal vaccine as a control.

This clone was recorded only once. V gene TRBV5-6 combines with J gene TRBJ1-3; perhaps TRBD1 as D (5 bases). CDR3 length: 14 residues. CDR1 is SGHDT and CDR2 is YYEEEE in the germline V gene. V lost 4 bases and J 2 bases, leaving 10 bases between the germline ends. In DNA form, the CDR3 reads TGTGCCAGCAGCCTGTCGGGGGCTGGAAACACCATATATTTT. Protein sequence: CASSLSGAGNTIYF.

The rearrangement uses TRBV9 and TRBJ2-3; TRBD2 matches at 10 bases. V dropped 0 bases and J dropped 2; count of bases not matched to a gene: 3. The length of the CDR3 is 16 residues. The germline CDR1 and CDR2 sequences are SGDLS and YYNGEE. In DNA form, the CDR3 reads TGTGCCAGCAGCGTAGGAGCGGGAGGGGACACAGATACGCAGTATTTT. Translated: CASSVGAGGDTDTQYF.

The CDR3 spells CASSRLDGEAFF. CDR3 sequence (DNA): TGTGCCAGCAGTCGCCTCGACGGTGAAGCTTTCTTT. V gene TRBV6-5 combines with J gene TRBJ1-1; no firm D call. Germline V gene data show CDR1 as MNHEY and CDR2 as SVGAGI. CDR3 size: 12 residues. V lost 5 bases, J lost 7 bases, and 11 bases lay in between.

CDR3 in amino acids: CASSLDPAGGSNQPQHF. The CDR3 DNA sequence: TGCGCCAGCAGCCTAGATCCGGCAGGGGGAAGCAATCAGCCCCAGCATTTT. The rearrangement uses TRBV5-1 and TRBJ1-5; 7 bases line up with TRBD1. The V gene end was trimmed by 4 bases and the J gene end by 1 base; junction bases not matched to a gene: 11. The CDR3 spans 17 residues. Germline values: CDR1 SGHRS, CDR2 YFSETQ.

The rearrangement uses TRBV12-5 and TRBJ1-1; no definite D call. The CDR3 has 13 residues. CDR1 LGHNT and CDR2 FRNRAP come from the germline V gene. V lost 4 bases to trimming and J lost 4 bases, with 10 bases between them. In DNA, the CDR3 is TGTGCTAGTGGTTCACAAACGGGCACTGAAGCTTTCTTT. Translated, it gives CASGSQTGTEAFF.

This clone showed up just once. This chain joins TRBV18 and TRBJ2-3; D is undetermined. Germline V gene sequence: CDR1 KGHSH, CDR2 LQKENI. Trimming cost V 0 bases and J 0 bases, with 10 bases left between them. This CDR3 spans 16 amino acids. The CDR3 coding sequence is TGTGCCAGCTCACCACCGACCCGGCGCAGCACAGATACGCAGTATTTT. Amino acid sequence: CASSPPTRRSTDTQYF. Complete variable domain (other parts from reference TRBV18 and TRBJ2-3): NAGVMQNPRHLVRRRGQEARLRCSPMKGHSHVYWYRQLPEEGLKFMVYLQKENIIDESGMPKERFSAEFPKEGPSILRIQQVVRGDSAAYFCASSPPTRRSTDTQYFGPGTRLTVL.

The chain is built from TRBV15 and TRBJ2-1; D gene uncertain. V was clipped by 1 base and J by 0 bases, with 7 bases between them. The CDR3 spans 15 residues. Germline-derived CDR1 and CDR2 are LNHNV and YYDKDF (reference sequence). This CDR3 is CATSRGGVSYNEQFF. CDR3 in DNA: TGTGCCACCAGCAGAGGCGGAGTCTCCTACAATGAGCAGTTCTTC.

The CDR3 nucleotides read TGTGCCAGCAGCCCAGCGGTAGCGGGTGCGGGGCAGTTCTTC. Residues: CASSPAVAGAGQFF. The chain links TRBV6-5 to TRBJ2-1; 7 bases map to TRBD2. This CDR3 contains 14 residues. The V gene end was trimmed by 6 bases and the J gene end by 12 bases; junction bases not matched to a gene: 14. CDR1 is MNHEY and CDR2 is SVGAGI in the germline V gene.

CDR3 DNA sequence: TGTGCCAGCACCGGACAGGGAAGGGACTCACCCCTCCACTTT. It translates to CASTGQGRDSPLHF. The V call is TRBV27, the J call TRBJ1-6, with 8 bases lining up with TRBD1. Trimming removed 7 bases from V and 10 bases from J; junction bases left unmatched: 9. Germline-derived CDR1 and CDR2 are MNHEY and SMNVEV (reference sequence). The CDR3 extends over 14 amino acids.

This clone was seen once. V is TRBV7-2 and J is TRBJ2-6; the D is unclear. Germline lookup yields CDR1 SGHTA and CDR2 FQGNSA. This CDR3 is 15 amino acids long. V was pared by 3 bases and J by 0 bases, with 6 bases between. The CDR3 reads CASSFSLSGANVLTF. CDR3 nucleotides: TGTGCCAGCAGCTTCAGTCTCTCTGGGGCCAACGTCCTGACTTTC.

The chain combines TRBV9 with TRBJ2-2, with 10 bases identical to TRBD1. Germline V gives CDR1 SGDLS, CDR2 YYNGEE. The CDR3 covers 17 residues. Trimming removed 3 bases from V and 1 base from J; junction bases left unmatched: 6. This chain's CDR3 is CASSENRDRGNTGELFF. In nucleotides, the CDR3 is TGTGCCAGCAGCGAAAACCGGGACAGGGGGAACACCGGGGAGCTGTTTTTT.

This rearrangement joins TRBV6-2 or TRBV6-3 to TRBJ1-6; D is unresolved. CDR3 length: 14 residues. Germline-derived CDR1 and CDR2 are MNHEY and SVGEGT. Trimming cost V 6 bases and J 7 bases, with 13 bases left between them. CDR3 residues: CASSLRGENSPLHF. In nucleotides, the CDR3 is TGTGCCAGCAGCCTCCGGGGAGAAAATTCACCCCTCCACTTT.

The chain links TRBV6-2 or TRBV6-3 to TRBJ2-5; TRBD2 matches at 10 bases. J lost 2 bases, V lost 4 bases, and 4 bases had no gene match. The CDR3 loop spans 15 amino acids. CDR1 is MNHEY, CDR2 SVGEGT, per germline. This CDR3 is CASSSGLAAQETQYF. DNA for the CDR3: TGTGCCAGCAGTTCCGGACTAGCGGCACAAGAGACCCAGTACTTC.

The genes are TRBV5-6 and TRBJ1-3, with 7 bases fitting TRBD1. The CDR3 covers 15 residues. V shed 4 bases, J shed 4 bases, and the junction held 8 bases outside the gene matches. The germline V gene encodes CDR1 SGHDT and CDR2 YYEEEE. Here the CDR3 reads CASSIQGFLGNTIYF. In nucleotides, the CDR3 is TGTGCCAGCAGCATACAGGGGTTCTTGGGAAACACCATATATTTT.

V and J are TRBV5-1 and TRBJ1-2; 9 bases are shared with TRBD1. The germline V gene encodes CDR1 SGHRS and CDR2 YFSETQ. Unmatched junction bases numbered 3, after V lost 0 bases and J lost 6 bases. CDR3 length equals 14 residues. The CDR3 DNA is TGCGCCAGCAGCTTGGGCGGGACAGGGAATGGCTACACCTTC. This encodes CASSLGGTGNGYTF.

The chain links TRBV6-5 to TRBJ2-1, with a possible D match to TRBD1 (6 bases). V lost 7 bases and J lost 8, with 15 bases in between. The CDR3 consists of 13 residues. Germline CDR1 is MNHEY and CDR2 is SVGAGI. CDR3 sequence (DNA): TGTGCCAGCATCCAGTTCAGGGGAGATGAGCAGTTCTTC. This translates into CASIQFRGDEQFF.

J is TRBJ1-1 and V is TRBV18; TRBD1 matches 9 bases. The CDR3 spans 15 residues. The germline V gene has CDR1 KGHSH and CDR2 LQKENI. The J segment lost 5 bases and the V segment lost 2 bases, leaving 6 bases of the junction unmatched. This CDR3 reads CASSPTGTGITEAFF. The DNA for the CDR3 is TGTGCCAGCTCACCAACAGGGACAGGGATTACTGAAGCTTTCTTT.

CDR3 sequence: CAWSVNYGYTF. Here the CDR3 DNA reads TGTGCCTGGAGTGTTAACTATGGCTACACCTTC. The rearrangement joins TRBV30 to TRBJ1-2; D is uncertain. This CDR3 has 11 amino acids. CDR1 is GTSNPN, CDR2 SVGIG, per germline (reference sequence). Trimming left V 0 bases short and J 1 base short, with 0 bases between.

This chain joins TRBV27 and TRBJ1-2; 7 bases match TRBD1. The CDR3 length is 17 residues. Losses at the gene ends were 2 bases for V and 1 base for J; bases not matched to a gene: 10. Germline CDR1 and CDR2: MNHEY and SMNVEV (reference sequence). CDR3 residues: CASSLTPRQGHNYGYTF. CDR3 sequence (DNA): TGTGCCAGCAGTTTAACCCCTCGACAGGGACATAACTATGGCTACACCTTC.

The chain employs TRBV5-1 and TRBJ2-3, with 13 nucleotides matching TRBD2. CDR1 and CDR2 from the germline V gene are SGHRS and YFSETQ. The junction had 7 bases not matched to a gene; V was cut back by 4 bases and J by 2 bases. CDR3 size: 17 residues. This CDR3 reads CASSRGTSGTYTDTQYF. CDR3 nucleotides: TGCGCCAGCAGCAGAGGGACTAGCGGGACCTACACAGATACGCAGTATTTT.

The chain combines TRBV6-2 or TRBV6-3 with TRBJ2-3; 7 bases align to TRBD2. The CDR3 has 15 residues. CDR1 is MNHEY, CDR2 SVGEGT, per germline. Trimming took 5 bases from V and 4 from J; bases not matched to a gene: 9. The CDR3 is CASSPGAGLADTQYF. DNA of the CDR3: TGTGCCAGCAGTCCCGGAGCGGGATTAGCAGATACGCAGTATTTT.

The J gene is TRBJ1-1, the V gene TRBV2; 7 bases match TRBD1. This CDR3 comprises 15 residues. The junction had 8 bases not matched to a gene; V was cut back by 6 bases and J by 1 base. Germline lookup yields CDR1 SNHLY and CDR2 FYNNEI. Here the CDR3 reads CASRINRGPNTEAFF. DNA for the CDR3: TGTGCCAGCAGAATAAACAGGGGCCCGAACACTGAAGCTTTCTTT.

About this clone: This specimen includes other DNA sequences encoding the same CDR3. CDR3 in amino acids: CASSLDRNNYGYTF. CDR3 DNA sequence: TGCGCCAGCAGCTTGGATCGGAATAACTATGGCTACACCTTC. The chain recombines TRBV5-1 with TRBJ1-2; no firm D call. CDR1 is SGHRS, CDR2 YFSETQ, per germline. The CDR3 has 14 residues. Between the trimmed V and J ends, which lost 0 bases and 1 base, there was a span of 7 bases.